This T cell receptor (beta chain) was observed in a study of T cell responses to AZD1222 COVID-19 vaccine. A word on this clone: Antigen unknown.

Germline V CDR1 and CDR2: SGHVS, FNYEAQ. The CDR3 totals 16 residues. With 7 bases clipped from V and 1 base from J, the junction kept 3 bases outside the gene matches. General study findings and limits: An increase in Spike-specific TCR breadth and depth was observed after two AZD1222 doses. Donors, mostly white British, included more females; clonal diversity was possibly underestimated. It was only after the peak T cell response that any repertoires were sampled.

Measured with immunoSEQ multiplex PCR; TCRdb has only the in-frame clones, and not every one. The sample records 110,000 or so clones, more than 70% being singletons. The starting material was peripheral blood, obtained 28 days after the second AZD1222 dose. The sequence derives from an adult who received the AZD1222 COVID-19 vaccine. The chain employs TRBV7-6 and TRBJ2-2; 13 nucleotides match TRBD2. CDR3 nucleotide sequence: TGTGCCAGCATCCGGACTAGCGGGGGGAACACCGGGGAGCTGTTTTTT. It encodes CASIRTSGGNTGELFF. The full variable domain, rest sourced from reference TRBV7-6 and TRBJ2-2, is GAGVSQSPRYKVTKRGQDVALRCDPISGHVSLYWYRQALGQGPEFLTYFNYEAQQDKSGLPNDRFSAERPEGSISTLTIQRTEQRDSAMYRCASIRTSGGNTGELFFGEGSRLTVL.